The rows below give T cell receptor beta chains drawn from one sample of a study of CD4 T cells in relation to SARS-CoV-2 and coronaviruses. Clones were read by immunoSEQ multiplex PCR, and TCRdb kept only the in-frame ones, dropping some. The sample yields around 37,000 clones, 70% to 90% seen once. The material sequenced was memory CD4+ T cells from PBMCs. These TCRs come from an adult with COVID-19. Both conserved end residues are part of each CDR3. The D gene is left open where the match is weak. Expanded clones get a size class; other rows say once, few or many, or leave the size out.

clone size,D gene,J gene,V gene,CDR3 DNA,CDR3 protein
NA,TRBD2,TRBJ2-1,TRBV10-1,TGCGCCAGCAGTGAGGCTTTCCCTAGCGGGAGAAGCAATGAGCAGTTCTTC,CASSEAFPSGRSNEQFF
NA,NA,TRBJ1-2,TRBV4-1,TGCGCCAGCAGCGAAAGCAGGGATGATGGCTACACCTTC,CASSESRDDGYTF
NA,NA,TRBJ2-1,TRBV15,TGTGCCACCAGCAGAGATATCGGGGATCAGTTCTTC,CATSRDIGDQFF
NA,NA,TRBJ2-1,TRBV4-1,TGCGCCAGCAGCCCGGAACCGGTTCGGCTGATCTCCCCCGAGCAGTTCTTC,CASSPEPVRLISPEQFF
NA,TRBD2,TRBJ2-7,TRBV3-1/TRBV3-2,TGTGCCAGCAGCCCGACTAGCGCGTCCTACGAGCAGTACTTC,CASSPTSASYEQYF
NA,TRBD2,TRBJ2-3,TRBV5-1,TGCGCCAGCCGTCCGACTAGCGCGATCACAGATACGCAGTATTTT,CASRPTSAITDTQYF
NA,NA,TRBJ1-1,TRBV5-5,TGTGCCAGCGCTAGCGTGGTCGTAATGAACACTGAAGCTTTCTTT,CASASVVVMNTEAFF
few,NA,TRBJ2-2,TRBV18,TGTGCCAGCTCACCCGGTTGGAGAGGGAAACCCGGGGAGCTGTTTTTT,CASSPGWRGKPGELFF
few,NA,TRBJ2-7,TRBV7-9,TGTGCCAGCAGCCCGCACCGGATGAGATGGGGACACTACGAGCAGTACTTC,CASSPHRMRWGHYEQYF
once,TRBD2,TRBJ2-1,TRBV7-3,TGTGCCAGCAGCCAAACTAGCGACTACAATGAGCAGTTCTTC,CASSQTSDYNEQFF
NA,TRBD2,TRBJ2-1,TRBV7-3,TGTGCCACCCCGCCTCTCTACGGGAGGATTCATGAGCAGTTCTTC,CATPPLYGRIHEQFF
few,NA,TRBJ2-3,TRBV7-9,TGTGCCAGCAGCTTCGGACTATCGACAGATACGCAGTATTTT,CASSFGLSTDTQYF
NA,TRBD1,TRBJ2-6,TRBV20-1,TGCAGTGCTAGTCGGGACAGGGTCTCTGGGGCCAACGTCCTGACTTTC,CSASRDRVSGANVLTF
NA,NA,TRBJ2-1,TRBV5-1,TGCGCCAGCAGCTTGAACCGGATACGCCACCCCTACAATGAGCAGTTCTTC,CASSLNRIRHPYNEQFF
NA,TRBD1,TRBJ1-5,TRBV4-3,TGCGCCAGCAGCCAGACAGGGGGCCGGCAGCCCCAGCATTTT,CASSQTGGRQPQHF
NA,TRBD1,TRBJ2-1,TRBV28,TGTGCCAGCAGGCTTCGGGACAGGGGTAAACAGTTCTTC,CASRLRDRGKQFF
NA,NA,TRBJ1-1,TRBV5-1,TGCGCCAGCAGCTTGGAATTGGGCGGTATGAACACTGAAGCTTTCTTT,CASSLELGGMNTEAFF
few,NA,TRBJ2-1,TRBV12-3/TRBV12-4,TGTGCCAGCAGTACCCACAATGAGCAGTTCTTC,CASSTHNEQFF
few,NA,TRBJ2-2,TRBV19,TGTGCCAGTACCAGGGGTGGCACCGGGGAGCTGTTTTTT,CASTRGGTGELFF
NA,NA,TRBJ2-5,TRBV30,TGTGCCTGGAGTGTAAAGGGACTCCAAGAGACCCAGTACTTC,CAWSVKGLQETQYF
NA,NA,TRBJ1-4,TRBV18,TGTGCCAGCTCACCACCGTCCTTTAATGAAAAACTGTTTTTT,CASSPPSFNEKLFF
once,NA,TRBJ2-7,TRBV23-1,TGCGCCAGCAGACACAGAAATCCCTACGAGCAGTACTTC,CASRHRNPYEQYF
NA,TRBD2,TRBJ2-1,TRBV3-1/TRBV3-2,TGTGCCAGCAGCCGGGGACTAGCGGGAAATGTCGGCACTTCGGGGCAGTTCTTC,CASSRGLAGNVGTSGQFF
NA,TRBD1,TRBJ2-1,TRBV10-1,TGCGCCTCAAACGGGGTGGCAGGGGGCGCGAGGAATGAGCAGTTCTTC,CASNGVAGGARNEQFF
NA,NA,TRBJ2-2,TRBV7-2,TGTGCCAGCAGCTTTTCCCCGGGTGCCACCGGGGAGCTGTTTTTT,CASSFSPGATGELFF
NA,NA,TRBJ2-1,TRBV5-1,TGCGCCAGCAGTATGGGCACCTACAATGAGCAGTTCTTC,CASSMGTYNEQFF
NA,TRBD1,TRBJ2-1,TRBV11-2,TGTGCCAGCAGCCCCGGGACAGCGTCTAATGAGCAGTTCTTC,CASSPGTASNEQFF
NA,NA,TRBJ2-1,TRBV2,TGTGCCAGCAACGTCGCAGGACTGGCCTACAATGAGCAGTTCTTC,CASNVAGLAYNEQFF
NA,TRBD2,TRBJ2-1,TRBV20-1,TGCAGTGCTAGTCTGGGACTAGCGGGAGCGCCTTGGCAGTTCTTC,CSASLGLAGAPWQFF
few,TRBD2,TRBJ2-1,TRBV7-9,TGTGCCAGCCGGCTAGCGGGAGTTTCTGAGCAGTTCTTC,CASRLAGVSEQFF
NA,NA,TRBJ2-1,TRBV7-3,TGTGCCAGCAGCGCGGGGCTAGACTCTCCACTCAATGAGCAGTTCTTC,CASSAGLDSPLNEQFF
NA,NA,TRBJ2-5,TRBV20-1,TGCAGTGCTAACAATAGGGAGACCCAGTACTTC,CSANNRETQYF
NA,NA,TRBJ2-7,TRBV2,TGTGCCAGCAGCGGAGCTTACTCCTACGAGCAGTACTTC,CASSGAYSYEQYF
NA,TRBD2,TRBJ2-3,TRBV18,TGTGCCAGCTCACCACCGGGGAGCGGGAGTGATACGCAGTATTTT,CASSPPGSGSDTQYF
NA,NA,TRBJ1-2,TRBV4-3,TGCGCCAGCAGCCAAGTCAGGGGAACTACCTATGGCTACACCTTC,CASSQVRGTTYGYTF
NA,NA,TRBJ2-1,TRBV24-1,TGTGCCACCAGTGATGCCTACTGGGGAAGGGAGGATGAGCAGTTCTTC,CATSDAYWGREDEQFF
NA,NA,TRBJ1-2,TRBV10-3,TGTGCCACGGGATGGCAGGGCGTCTATGGCTACACCTTC,CATGWQGVYGYTF
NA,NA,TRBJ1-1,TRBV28,TGTGCCAGCAGTTTTTCGTGGGCGGGAAACACTGAAGCTTTCTTT,CASSFSWAGNTEAFF
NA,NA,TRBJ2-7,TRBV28,TGTGCCAGCAGACTGAGGGGCTACGAGCAGTACTTC,CASRLRGYEQYF
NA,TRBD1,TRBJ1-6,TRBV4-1,TGCGCCAGCAGCCTCATGGGACAGGGTAGATATAATTCACCCCTCCACTTT,CASSLMGQGRYNSPLHF
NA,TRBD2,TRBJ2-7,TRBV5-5,TGTGCCAGCAGCGTGGTCGGGACTAGCGGTTACTACGAGCAGTACTTC,CASSVVGTSGYYEQYF
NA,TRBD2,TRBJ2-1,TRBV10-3,TGTGCCATCAGTGAGTCGGAAGCGGGAGGGCCTAGTGAGCAGTTCTTC,CAISESEAGGPSEQFF
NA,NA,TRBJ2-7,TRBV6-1,TGTGCCAGCAGTGACCCGCTACGGGACACGTCCTACGAGCAGTACTTC,CASSDPLRDTSYEQYF
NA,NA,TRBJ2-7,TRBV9,TGTGCCAGCAGCGTAGCCGGGACCCCCACCTACGAGCAGTACTTC,CASSVAGTPTYEQYF